The clone carrying this T cell receptor (beta chain) was seen repeatedly, ten times or more. These data are taken from a study of beta chain features in type 1 diabetes. Every bit of the isolated RNA underwent reverse transcription, so sequencing read expressed TCRB transcripts. Sequenced by immunoSEQ multiplex PCR; TCRdb stores in-frame clones only, minus some. The sample includes about 220,000 clones, around 9.9% of them seen just once. Germline CDR1 reads GTSNPN; CDR2 reads SVGIG (reference sequence). The V end lost 3 bases, the J end lost 4 bases, and 8 bases lay between the germline ends. The CDR3 sequence is 12 residues long.

What was sequenced was central memory CD4+ T cells from blood. This clonotype was sampled from a man younger than 35 in good health. The chain links TRBV30 to TRBJ2-3, with D unclear. In DNA form, the CDR3 reads TGTGCCTGGAGGAGGACGCCAGATACGCAGTATTTT. It specifies CAWRRTPDTQYF. The variable domain in full, completed from reference TRBV30 and TRBJ2-3, reads SQTIHQWPATLVQPVGSPLSLECTVEGTSNPNLYWYRQAAGRGLQLLFYSVGIGQISSEVPQNLSASRPQDRQFILSSKKLLLSDSGFYLCAWRRTPDTQYFGPGTRLTVL.